The entry below describes one T cell receptor (beta chain). In this sample, this clonotype turned up many times. The clone's antigen remains unknown. Per-base quality was not reported, and no clone a single base away is much larger than it. Receptors were amplified or captured by PCR. The listed sequencing device is Illumina HiSeq 2500. TCR libraries were prepared with molecular barcoding, using unique molecular identifiers to normalize TCRbeta repertoire quantification. In TCRdb, the public reads were trimmed at Q25 with fastp and aligned with MiXCR, with productive beta chains retained. Entries that share a CDR3 protein sequence are merged under the most common genes and DNA. The table for this sample lists 230,000 or so distinct CDR3 sequences; 9.7% of them were counted only once. Of the sample, less than 6% falls within the top ten clones. This entry belongs to a study of T-cell reconstitution after alpha-beta-depleted transplantation in children (dated by TCRdb to 2016 to 2018). Regarding the study in general: The study quantitatively tracked T-cell immune reconstitution after TCRalphabeta/CD19-depleted allogeneic hematopoietic cell transplantation in children using TCR repertoire profiling.

This receptor was taken from a human donor who donated a stem cell graft to a child with SCID. This specimen was PBMCs from the stem cell graft donor, taken from the stem cell graft.

In nucleotides, the sequence is TGCAGTGCTAGAGATTGGAGTTTGGGAACAGACAATCAGCCCCAGCATTTT. Its coded protein is CSARDWSLGTDNQPQHF. Recombination joined TRBV20-1 with TRBJ1-5, with no reliable assignment of the D segment. The CDR3 has 17 amino acids, counting the end cysteine and phenylalanine. CDR3 DNA is the only sequence kept; it has 51 bases, read in frame from the first base. V lost 0 bases and J lost 3 bases; the stretch between them is 18 bases long. The germline V gene (reference sequence) provides CDR1 DFQATT and CDR2 SNEGSKA.